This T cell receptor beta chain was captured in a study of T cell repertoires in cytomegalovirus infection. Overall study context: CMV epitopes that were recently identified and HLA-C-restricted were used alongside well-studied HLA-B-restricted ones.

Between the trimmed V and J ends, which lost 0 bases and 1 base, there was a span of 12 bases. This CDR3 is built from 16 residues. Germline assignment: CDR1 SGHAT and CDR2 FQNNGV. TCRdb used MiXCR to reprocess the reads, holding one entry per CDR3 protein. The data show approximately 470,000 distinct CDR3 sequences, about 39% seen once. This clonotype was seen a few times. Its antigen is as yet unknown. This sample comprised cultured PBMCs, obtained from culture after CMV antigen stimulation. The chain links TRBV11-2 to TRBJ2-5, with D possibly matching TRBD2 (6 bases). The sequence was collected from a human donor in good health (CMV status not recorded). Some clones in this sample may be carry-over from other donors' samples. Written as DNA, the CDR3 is TGTGCCAGCAGCTTAGACTCGGGACTGATCCAAGAGACCCAGTACTTC. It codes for CASSLDSGLIQETQYF.